These 25 T cell receptor beta chains were all obtained from the same sample, sequenced in a study of OX40 agonist ivuxolimab in advanced cancers. Libraries came from the immunoSEQ multiplex PCR assay. TCRdb limited this immuneACCESS table to in-frame rearrangements with V and J called. A share of clones is missing; checked studies link under half to unresolved V genes, and the rest is unexplained. For this sample there are over 20,000 clones; around nine tenths appear just once. Jointly, the top ten make up 23% of the sample. This material consisted of CD4+ or CD8+ T cells sorted from blood, taken in a trial of the OX40 agonist ivuxolimab. Receptors were obtained from an adult with an advanced solid tumor such as melanoma, head and neck, liver or kidney cancer.

This chain uses TRBV5-6 with TRBJ1-1; D not resolved. Deletions cut 3 bases from V and 5 bases from J, with 14 bases between. The CDR3 totals 14 residues. Germline CDR1 is SGHDT and CDR2 is YYEEEE. CDR3 nucleotides: TGTGCCAGCAGCTCGGGTACCGGAGGAACTGAAGCTTTCTTT. Translated: CASSSGTGGTEAFF.

The chain couples TRBV2 to TRBJ1-5; D unresolved. Germline assignment: CDR1 SNHLY and CDR2 FYNNEI. The V gene lost 3 bases and the J gene lost 7 bases, with 19 bases spanning the gap. The CDR3 length is 16 residues. DNA of the CDR3: TGTGCCAGCAGTGAGAGGATCCAGACACCAGACCAGCCCCAGCATTTT. Amino acid sequence: CASSERIQTPDQPQHF.

The CDR3 here is CASSPAGADTQYF. Here the CDR3 DNA reads TGTGCCAGCAGTCCCGCCGGGGCAGATACGCAGTATTTT. The chain joins TRBV27 to TRBJ2-3; perhaps TRBD2 as D (5 bases). V lost 5 bases and J lost 4, with 10 bases in between. CDR1 and CDR2 from the germline V gene are MNHEY and SMNVEV (reference sequence). This CDR3 comprises 13 residues.

The chain recombines TRBV4-3 with TRBJ1-2, with a weak D call TRBD1 (5 bases). V was clipped by 0 bases and J by 4 bases, with 12 bases between them. Germline V gene lookup returns CDR1 LGHNA and CDR2 YSLEER. The CDR3 contains 15 residues. CDR3 in DNA: TGCGCCAGCAGCCAAGAGTGGACACCTACCTATGGCTACACCTTC. Translating gives CASSQEWTPTYGYTF.

The rearrangement joins TRBV4-1 to TRBJ1-5; a weak D match, TRBD1 (5 bases). Germline V CDR1 and CDR2: MGHRA, YSYEKL. The CDR3 is 16 amino acids. V was cut by 1 base and J by 9 bases, with 19 bases left in between. The CDR3 nucleotides are TGCGCCAGCAGCCAAGTGGCGACAGAGGTCATTCGGCCCCAGCATTTT. This sequence encodes CASSQVATEVIRPQHF.

The chain links TRBV9 to TRBJ2-7; D call uncertain. The V gene lost 2 bases and the J gene lost 2 bases, with 11 bases spanning the gap. The CDR3 totals 14 residues. CDR1 is SGDLS and CDR2 is YYNGEE in the germline V gene. CDR3 sequence: CASSVDGVTYEQYF. The CDR3 nucleotides are TGTGCCAGCAGCGTTGACGGTGTTACCTACGAGCAGTACTTC.

This clone was observed a few times. V usage is TRBV5-1 and J usage is TRBJ2-7, with 15 positions matching TRBD2. V lost 3 bases and J lost 5; bases outside the gene matches: 6. The CDR3 is made up of 16 amino acids. The germline CDR1 and CDR2 sequences are SGHRS and YFSETQ. Written as DNA, the CDR3 is TGCGCCAGCAGCTGGACTAGCGGGGGGGTACTAAACGAGCAGTACTTC. This gives the protein CASSWTSGGVLNEQYF.

The genes are TRBV5-8 and TRBJ1-1; D is unresolved. CDR3 length: 15 amino acids. Germline-derived CDR1 and CDR2 are SGHTS and YDEGEE. Trimming left V 3 bases short and J 2 bases short, with 14 bases between. The CDR3 sequence: CASSSWVPGNTEAFF. DNA for the CDR3: TGTGCCAGCAGCTCCTGGGTCCCCGGTAACACTGAAGCTTTCTTT.

By sample share, this clone is large (0.1 to 1%). V and J are TRBV6-4 and TRBJ1-1; D may be TRBD1 (5 bases). Trimming took off 5 bases at V and 5 bases at J, with 15 bases between the two ends. This CDR3 has 14 amino acids. CDR1 MRHNA and CDR2 SNTAGT come from the germline V gene. The CDR3 sequence is CASSPGQGVTEAFF. The CDR3 nucleotides read TGTGCCAGCAGTCCGGGGCAGGGAGTAACTGAAGCTTTCTTT.

The J gene is TRBJ2-3, the V gene TRBV5-1, with D perhaps TRBD1 or TRBD2 (5 bases each). This CDR3 region has 15 residues. Germline-derived CDR1 and CDR2 are SGHRS and YFSETQ. V shed 2 bases and J shed 3 bases, with 13 bases lying between them. CDR3 nucleotides: TGCGCCAGCAGCTTTAGTGGGGGATTTACAGATACGCAGTATTTT. Amino acids: CASSFSGGFTDTQYF.

The chain combines TRBV19 with TRBJ1-2; perhaps TRBD1 as D (5 bases). Germline assignment: CDR1 LNHDA and CDR2 SQIVND (reference sequence). With 3 bases removed from V and 3 bases from J, the gap between germline ends came to 20 bases. There are 17 residues in the CDR3. CDR3 sequence reads: CASSIEAGRSGYYGYTF. In DNA, the CDR3 is TGTGCCAGTAGTATCGAGGCAGGGCGTTCGGGATACTATGGCTACACCTTC.

This rearrangement joins TRBV28 to TRBJ2-1; D uncertain. CDR3 length: 14 residues. The germline V gene has CDR1 MDHEN and CDR2 SYDVKM. The V gene lost 4 bases and the J gene lost 0 bases, with 7 bases spanning the gap. CDR3: CASSSPGSYNEQFF. Written as DNA, the CDR3 is TGTGCCAGCAGTTCCCCGGGCTCCTACAATGAGCAGTTCTTC.

CDR3 nucleotides: TGTGCCAGTAGTATAGATCTAGGGGAAGTAGATCAGCCCCAGCATTTT. Its protein product is CASSIDLGEVDQPQHF. J is TRBJ1-5 and V is TRBV19; tentative D call: TRBD1 (5 bases). CDR3 length: 16 amino acids. V was pared by 0 bases and J by 5 bases, with 14 bases between. CDR1 and CDR2 (germline): LNHDA, SQIVND (reference sequence).

V is TRBV9 and J is TRBJ2-7; possibly TRBD2 for D (6 bases). The CDR3 length is 13 residues. Germline CDR1 and CDR2: SGDLS and YYNGEE. Trimming pared 4 bases from V and 6 bases from J, leaving 14 bases between. CDR3 protein: CASSHGGFSEQYF. The CDR3 DNA follows: TGTGCCAGCAGCCACGGGGGTTTCAGCGAGCAGTACTTC.

The V and J genes are TRBV7-6 and TRBJ2-5; either TRBD1 or TRBD2 may fit D (6 bases each). The CDR3 has 14 residues. Looked up from germline, CDR1 is SGHVS and CDR2 is FNYEAQ. Trimming shortened V by 4 bases and J by 2 bases, and 11 bases separated the two germline ends. CDR3 residues: CASSWGRGQETQYF. Here the CDR3 DNA reads TGTGCCAGCAGCTGGGGGCGGGGACAAGAGACCCAGTACTTC. Based on the CDR3 plus reference TRBV7-6 and TRBJ2-5, the full variable domain is GAGVSQSPRYKVTKRGQDVALRCDPISGHVSLYWYRQALGQGPEFLTYFNYEAQQDKSGLPNDRFSAERPEGSISTLTIQRTEQRDSAMYRCASSWGRGQETQYFGPGTRLLVL.

The CDR3 DNA reads as TGTGCCAGCAGCCCCTTGGGGACAGACCCACGGCAGTACTTC. It specifies CASSPLGTDPRQYF. The V and J genes are TRBV5-8 and TRBJ2-7; the match to TRBD1 covers 7 bases. CDR1 is SGHTS and CDR2 is YDEGEE in the germline V gene. This CDR3 is built from 14 residues. Germline trimming cut 4 bases from V and 9 bases from J; bases unmatched to any gene: 13.

A remark on this clone: The conserved phenylalanine or tryptophan is not found at the CDR3 terminus, so this likely reflects a read error. The rearrangement joins TRBV6-5 to TRBJ1-6, with 7 positions matching TRBD1. CDR3 length equals 14 residues. CDR1 is MNHEY and CDR2 is SVGAGI in the germline V gene. J was trimmed by 4 bases and V by 6 bases; bases with no gene match: 3. CDR3: CASRMTGYNSPLHL. CDR3 in DNA: TGTGCCAGCAGGATGACAGGGTATAATTCACCCCTCCACCTT.

The J gene is TRBJ1-1, the V gene TRBV7-2; no definite D call. The V and J ends lost 5 bases and 7 bases respectively, with 14 bases between them. There are 13 residues in the CDR3. The germline V gene encodes CDR1 SGHTA and CDR2 FQGNSA. In nucleotides, the CDR3 is TGTGCCAGCAGCCTCCGGGCCTATAATGAAGCTTTCTTT. This sequence encodes CASSLRAYNEAFF.

This clone was observed a single time. V and J are TRBV11-2 and TRBJ2-5; TRBD1 is a possible D gene (7 bases). The CDR3 has 16 amino acids. The V gene lost 2 bases and the J gene lost 1 base, with 14 bases spanning the gap. Germline-derived CDR1 and CDR2 are SGHAT and FQNNGV. The CDR3: CASSLKAGGPQETQYF. The CDR3 region has the DNA TGTGCCAGCAGCTTAAAGGCAGGGGGGCCCCAAGAGACCCAGTACTTC.

V is TRBV19 and J is TRBJ2-7, with TRBD1 as a possible D gene (5 bases). The germline CDR1 and CDR2 sequences are LNHDA and SQIVND (reference sequence). V was pared by 1 base and J by 6 bases, with 13 bases between. The CDR3 loop spans 14 amino acids. CDR3 amino acids: CASSIGGRYTEQYF. The CDR3 DNA is TGTGCCAGTAGTATAGGGGGCCGATACACCGAGCAGTACTTC.

This chain connects TRBV7-9 to TRBJ2-3; no firm D call. CDR3 length: 12 amino acids. The germline V gene encodes CDR1 SEHNR and CDR2 FQNEAQ (reference sequence). Trimming stripped 6 bases from V and 6 bases from J, with 10 bases between. The DNA for the CDR3 is TGTGCCAGCAGTCAACAGAGGGATACGCAGTATTTT. The encoded protein is CASSQQRDTQYF.

J is TRBJ2-7 and V is TRBV11-2; 9 bases match TRBD1. The CDR3 has 18 amino acids. J gave up 0 bases and V 5 bases, and 14 bases lay outside the gene matches. Per the germline V gene, CDR1 is SGHAT and CDR2 is FQNNGV. The CDR3 sequence: CASSPGTGPLVLSYEQYF. CDR3 nucleotides: TGTGCCAGCAGCCCCGGGACAGGGCCGCTAGTCCTCTCCTACGAGCAGTACTTC.

This chain connects TRBV6-6 to TRBJ2-1; no clear D. This CDR3 spans 15 amino acids. Trimming shortened V by 2 bases and J by 0 bases, and 8 bases separated the two germline ends. Germline V lookup: CDR1 MNHNY, CDR2 SVGAGI (reference sequence). CDR3 sequence (DNA): TGTGCCAGCAGTTACGGCGTGTCCTCCTACAATGAGCAGTTCTTC. This codes for CASSYGVSSYNEQFF.

Notes on this clone: The junction departs from the called germline gene at one end, perhaps through a read error. The chain uses TRBV7-9 and TRBJ2-7, with TRBD1 as a possible D gene (6 bases). The CDR3 has 15 amino acids. In germline, CDR1 is SEHNR, CDR2 FQNEAQ (reference sequence). For the CDR3, the DNA is TGTGCCAGCACCTTACGACAGGATTACTCCTACGAGCAGTACTTC. This gives the protein CASTLRQDYSYEQYF.

The J gene is TRBJ1-5, the V gene TRBV4-1, with D possibly being TRBD1 (5 bases). Germline V lookup: CDR1 MGHRA, CDR2 YSYEKL. The ends were cut back, 0 bases at V and 4 bases at J, with 10 bases in the middle. The CDR3 length is 15 residues. CDR3 sequence: CASSQDGGRNQPQHF. The CDR3 region has the DNA TGCGCCAGCAGCCAAGACGGGGGGAGAAATCAGCCCCAGCATTTT.